Each of the 18 T cell receptor beta chains below was sequenced from the same sample in a study of PD-1 blockade in classical Hodgkin lymphoma (dated by TCRdb to between 2020 and 2021). Read against the paper, the sample's time point label means: cycle 1 day 1 (C1D1), immediately before nivolumab initiation. All trial patients had relapsed after autologous stem cell transplantation, with cohorts A, B and C differing in prior brentuximab vedotin exposure. Libraries came from the immunoSEQ multiplex PCR assay. This is the immuneACCESS table as TCRdb keeps it, with only in-frame sequences that have V and J called. A part of the clones is gone; compared with another copy, unresolved V genes explain less than half, and the rest is unexplained. For this sample the table gives about 18,000 clones, of which 80% were detected only once. 24% of the sample is taken by the ten largest. Specimen: peripheral blood mononuclear cells (PBMCs), collected at baseline. The receptor source for this set is a human donor with classical Hodgkin lymphoma.

This clone was seen only once. This chain joins TRBV7-2 and TRBJ2-1, with D perhaps TRBD1 (9 bases). The CDR3 totals 16 residues. Looked up from germline, CDR1 is SGHTA and CDR2 is FQGNSA. V was clipped by 5 bases and J by 6 bases, with 20 bases between them. CDR3 region: CASSPRGGQGRNEQFF. CDR3 nucleotides: TGTGCCAGCAGCCCCCGGGGGGGACAGGGTCGCAATGAGCAGTTCTTC.

The rearrangement links TRBV27 to TRBJ1-2; TRBD1 aligns across 9 bases. This CDR3 is built from 14 residues. Germline CDR1 and CDR2: MNHEY and SMNVEV (reference sequence). Trimming at V came to 5 bases and at J to 5 bases, leaving 6 bases not matched to a gene. CDR3 amino acids: CASSPWTGDYGYTF. The CDR3 nucleotides are TGTGCCAGCAGTCCATGGACAGGGGATTATGGCTACACCTTC.

The rearrangement joins TRBV5-1 to TRBJ1-1; D perhaps matches TRBD1 (6 bases). Trimming cost V 1 base and J 0 bases, with 7 bases left between them. Germline V gene sequence: CDR1 SGHRS, CDR2 YFSETQ. The CDR3 contains 14 residues. CDR3 protein: CASSLTGMNTEAFF. The CDR3, as DNA: TGCGCCAGCAGCTTGACAGGGATGAACACTGAAGCTTTCTTT.

This sequence joins TRBV2 and TRBJ2-5; the match to TRBD1 covers 8 bases. This CDR3 has 17 residues. V shed 10 bases, J shed 4 bases, and the junction held 20 bases outside the gene matches. Germline V lookup: CDR1 SNHLY, CDR2 FYNNEI. This CDR3 reads CANQALHPDRVRETQYF. The DNA for the CDR3 is TGTGCCAACCAGGCCCTACACCCGGACAGGGTACGAGAGACCCAGTACTTC.

V usage is TRBV7-9 and J usage is TRBJ2-1; the D gene could be TRBD1 or TRBD2 (5 bases each). The CDR3 extends over 13 amino acids. Germline values: CDR1 SEHNR, CDR2 FQNEAQ (reference sequence). Trimming took 5 bases from V and 11 from J, leaving 16 bases between them. The CDR3 coding sequence is TGTGCCAGCAGCCTCGCCGGTGGGGACCAGCAGTTCTTC. Protein product: CASSLAGGDQQFF.

There are a few counts of this clone. The V call is TRBV18, the J call TRBJ2-7; TRBD1 matches 7 bases. The germline V gene encodes CDR1 KGHSH and CDR2 LQKENI. J lost 2 bases, V lost 1 base, and 11 bases had no gene match. This CDR3 has 17 residues. This CDR3 reads CASSPRARDSLTYEQYF. The CDR3 DNA follows: TGTGCCAGCTCACCACGGGCGAGGGACAGCCTAACCTACGAGCAGTACTTC.

This chain uses TRBV4-2 with TRBJ2-5; D gene uncertain. V gave up 4 bases and J gave up 0 bases, with 12 bases separating them. The CDR3 sequence is 15 residues long. Germline CDR1 LGHNA, CDR2 YNFKEQ. CDR3 protein: CASSLTSGYQETQYF. CDR3 bases: TGTGCCAGCAGCCTGACGAGTGGGTACCAAGAGACCCAGTACTTC.

V and J are TRBV19 and TRBJ2-3; unclear D gene. This CDR3 comprises 14 residues. The V end was cut by 3 bases, the J end by 2 bases, with 9 bases between. Per germline, CDR1 LNHDA and CDR2 SQIVND (reference sequence). Here the CDR3 reads CASSIQLLTDTQYF. The DNA for the CDR3 is TGTGCCAGTAGTATCCAACTCCTCACAGATACGCAGTATTTT.

The chain employs TRBV29-1 and TRBJ2-5; 9 bases are shared with TRBD1. CDR3 length: 15 residues. The ends lost 0 bases at V and 2 bases at J; junction bases unmatched: 4. Germline CDR1 SQVTM, CDR2 ANQGSEA. CDR3 DNA sequence: TGCAGCGTTGAAGAGACAGGGGGGGGTCAAGAGACCCAGTACTTC. This codes for CSVEETGGGQETQYF.

V gene TRBV28 combines with J gene TRBJ2-2, with 7 bases fitting TRBD2. The V gene's germline CDR1 is MDHEN and CDR2 SYDVKM. This CDR3 contains 15 residues. The junction had 8 bases not matched to a gene; V was cut back by 3 bases and J by 7 bases. CDR3 DNA sequence: TGTGCCAGCAGTTTGGGACTAAGGAGTGGCGGGGAGCTGTTTTTT. This translates into CASSLGLRSGGELFF.

This clone is a singleton in its sample. The chain joins TRBV7-3 to TRBJ2-7; 8 bases line up with TRBD1. The CDR3 is 15 amino acids. Trimming cost V 5 bases and J 5 bases; bases outside gene matches: 11. CDR1 and CDR2 from the germline V gene are SGHTA and FQGTGA. CDR3 bases: TGTGCCAGCAGCCGAGATTTATTGGACAGGGACGAGCAGTACTTC. This sequence encodes CASSRDLLDRDEQYF.

V gene TRBV29-1 combines with J gene TRBJ2-7; D might be TRBD1 or TRBD2, each matching 5 bases. Germline lookup yields CDR1 SQVTM and CDR2 ANQGSEA. The CDR3 loop spans 12 amino acids. Trimming stripped 3 bases from V and 3 bases from J, with 9 bases between. The CDR3 reads CSVDAGSYEQYF. In DNA, the CDR3 is TGCAGCGTTGACGCAGGGAGCTACGAGCAGTACTTC.

The DNA for the CDR3 is TGCGCCAGCAGCTTGTGGGGGGCGAACACTGAAGCTTTCTTT. The encoded protein is CASSLWGANTEAFF. This sequence joins TRBV5-1 and TRBJ1-1, with D possibly being TRBD1 (6 bases). Germline assignment: CDR1 SGHRS and CDR2 YFSETQ. The V gene lost 1 base and the J gene lost 1 base, with 8 bases spanning the gap. There are 14 residues in the CDR3.

The chain joins TRBV27 to TRBJ2-3; 7 bases are shared with TRBD1. The germline CDR1 and CDR2 sequences are MNHEY and SMNVEV (reference sequence). The CDR3 consists of 14 residues. Germline trimming cut 7 bases from V and 3 bases from J; bases unmatched to any gene: 7. CDR3 amino acids: CASKLGGRTDTQYF. As DNA, the CDR3 is TGTGCCAGCAAATTAGGGGGCCGGACAGATACGCAGTATTTT.

V usage is TRBV6-6 and J usage is TRBJ1-1; unclear D gene. V lost 0 bases, J lost 3 bases, and 8 bases lay in between. The V gene's germline CDR1 is MNHNY and CDR2 SVGAGI (reference sequence). CDR3 size: 14 residues. CDR3 loop: CASSYSDKHTEAFF. For the CDR3, the DNA is TGTGCCAGCAGTTACTCCGACAAGCACACTGAAGCTTTCTTT.

The CDR3 DNA sequence: TGCGCCACGACGTCCGGGACTAGTGACGATGAGCAGTTCTTC. This codes for CATTSGTSDDEQFF. This sequence joins TRBV5-1 and TRBJ2-1, with 8 bases fitting TRBD2. Germline values: CDR1 SGHRS, CDR2 YFSETQ. The junction had 13 bases not matched to a gene; V was cut back by 9 bases and J by 8 bases. The CDR3 is 14 residues long.

In this sample, this clone turned up once. The chain uses TRBV28 and TRBJ2-7; D is undetermined. V was pared by 3 bases and J by 2 bases, with 5 bases between. The CDR3 sequence is 12 residues long. Germline V gene sequence: CDR1 MDHEN, CDR2 SYDVKM. In DNA form, the CDR3 reads TGTGCCAGCAGTTTTGGGCCCTACGAGCAGTACTTC. It encodes CASSFGPYEQYF. The variable domain in full, completed from reference TRBV28 and TRBJ2-7, reads DVKVTQSSRYLVKRTGEKVFLECVQDMDHENMFWYRQDPGLGLRLIYFSYDVKMKEKGDIPEGYSVSREKKERFSLILESASTNQTSMYLCASSFGPYEQYFGPGTRLTVT.

V gene TRBV5-1 combines with J gene TRBJ1-2; no clear D. V lost 0 bases and J lost 2, with 5 bases in between. The CDR3 consists of 13 residues. Germline V CDR1 and CDR2: SGHRS, YFSETQ. Here the CDR3 reads CASSLGQNYGYTF. The CDR3 DNA is TGCGCCAGCAGCTTGGGCCAGAACTATGGCTACACCTTC.